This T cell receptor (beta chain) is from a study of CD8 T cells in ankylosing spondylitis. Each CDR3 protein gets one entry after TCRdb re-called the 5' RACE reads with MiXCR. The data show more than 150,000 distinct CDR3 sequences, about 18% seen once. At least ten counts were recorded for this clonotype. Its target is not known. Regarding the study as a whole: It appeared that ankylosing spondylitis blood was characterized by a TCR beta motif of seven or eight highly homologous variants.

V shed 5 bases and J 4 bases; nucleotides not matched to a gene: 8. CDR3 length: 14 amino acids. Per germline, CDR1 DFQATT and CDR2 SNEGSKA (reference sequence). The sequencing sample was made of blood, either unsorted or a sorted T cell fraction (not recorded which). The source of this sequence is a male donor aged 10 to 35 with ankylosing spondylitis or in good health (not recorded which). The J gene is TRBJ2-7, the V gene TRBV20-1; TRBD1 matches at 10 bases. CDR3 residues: CSAGSDRGEYEQYF. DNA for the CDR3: TGCAGTGCTGGGTCGGACAGGGGGGAGTACGAGCAGTACTTC.